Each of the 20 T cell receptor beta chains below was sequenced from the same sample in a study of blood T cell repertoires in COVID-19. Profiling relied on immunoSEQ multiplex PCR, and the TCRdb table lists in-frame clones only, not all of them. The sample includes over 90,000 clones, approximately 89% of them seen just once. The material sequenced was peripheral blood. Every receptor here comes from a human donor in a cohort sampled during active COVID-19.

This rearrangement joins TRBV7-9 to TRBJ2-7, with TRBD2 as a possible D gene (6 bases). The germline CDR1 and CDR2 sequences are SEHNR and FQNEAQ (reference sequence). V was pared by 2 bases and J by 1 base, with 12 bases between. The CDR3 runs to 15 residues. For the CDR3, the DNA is TGTGCCAGCAGCTTACGGGTTAGCGGATCCTACGAGCAGTACTTC. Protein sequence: CASSLRVSGSYEQYF.

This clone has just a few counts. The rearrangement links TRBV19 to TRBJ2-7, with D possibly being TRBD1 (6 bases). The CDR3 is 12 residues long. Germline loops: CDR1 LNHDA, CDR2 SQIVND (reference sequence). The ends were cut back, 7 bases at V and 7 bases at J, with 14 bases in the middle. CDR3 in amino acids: CASTPGAGEQYF. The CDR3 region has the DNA TGTGCCAGTACCCCAGGGGCGGGTGAGCAGTACTTC.

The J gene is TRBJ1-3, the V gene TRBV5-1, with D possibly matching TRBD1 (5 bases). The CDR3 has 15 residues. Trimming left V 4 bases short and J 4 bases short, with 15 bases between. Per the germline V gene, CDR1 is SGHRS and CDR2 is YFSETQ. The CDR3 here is CASSTHVGAGNTIYF. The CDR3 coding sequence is TGCGCCAGCAGCACGCACGTTGGGGCCGGAAACACCATATATTTT.

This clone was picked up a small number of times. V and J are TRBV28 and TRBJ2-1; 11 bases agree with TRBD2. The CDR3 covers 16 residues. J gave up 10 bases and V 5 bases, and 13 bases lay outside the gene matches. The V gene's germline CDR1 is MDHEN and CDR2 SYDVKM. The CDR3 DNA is TGTGCCAGCAGTCTTGGCGGGGGACTAGCGGTTAGAGAGCAGTTCTTC. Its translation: CASSLGGGLAVREQFF.

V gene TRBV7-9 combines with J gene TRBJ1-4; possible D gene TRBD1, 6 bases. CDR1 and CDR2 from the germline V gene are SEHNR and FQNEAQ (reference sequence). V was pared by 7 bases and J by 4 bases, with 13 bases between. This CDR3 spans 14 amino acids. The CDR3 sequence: CASTKGRGNEKLFF. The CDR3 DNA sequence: TGTGCCAGCACTAAGGGCAGGGGTAATGAAAAACTGTTTTTT.

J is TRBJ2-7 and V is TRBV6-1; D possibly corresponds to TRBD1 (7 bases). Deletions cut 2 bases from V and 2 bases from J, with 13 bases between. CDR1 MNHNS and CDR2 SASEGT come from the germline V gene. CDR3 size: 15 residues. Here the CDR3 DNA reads TGTGCCAGCAGTGAACAGGGGGGACTCCCCTACGAGCAGTACTTC. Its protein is CASSEQGGLPYEQYF.

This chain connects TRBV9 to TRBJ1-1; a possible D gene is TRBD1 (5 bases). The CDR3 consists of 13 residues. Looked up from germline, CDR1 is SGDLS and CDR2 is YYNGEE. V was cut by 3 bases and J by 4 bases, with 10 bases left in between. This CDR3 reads CASSAGGSTEAFF. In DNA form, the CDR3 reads TGTGCCAGCAGCGCCGGGGGTTCCACTGAAGCTTTCTTT.

The CDR3 sequence is CAWRAGTGYDQPQHF. The CDR3 region has the DNA TGTGCCTGGAGGGCCGGGACAGGGTACGATCAGCCCCAGCATTTT. V usage is TRBV30 and J usage is TRBJ1-5, with TRBD1 matching over 9 bases. The CDR3 runs to 15 residues. Germline values: CDR1 GTSNPN, CDR2 SVGIG (reference sequence). The V gene end was trimmed by 3 bases and the J gene end by 5 bases; junction bases not matched to a gene: 8.

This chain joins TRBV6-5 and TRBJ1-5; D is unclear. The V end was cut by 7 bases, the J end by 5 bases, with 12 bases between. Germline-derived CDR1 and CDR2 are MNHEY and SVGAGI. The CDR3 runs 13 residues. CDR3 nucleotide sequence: TGTGCCAGCAATGGGGAGGGCGATCAGCCCCAGCATTTT. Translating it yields CASNGEGDQPQHF.

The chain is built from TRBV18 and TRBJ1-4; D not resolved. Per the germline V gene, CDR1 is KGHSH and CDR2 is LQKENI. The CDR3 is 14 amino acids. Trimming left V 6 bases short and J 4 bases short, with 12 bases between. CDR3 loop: CASSLGAGNEKLFF. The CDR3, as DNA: TGTGCCAGCTCCCTCGGCGCGGGTAATGAAAAACTGTTTTTT.

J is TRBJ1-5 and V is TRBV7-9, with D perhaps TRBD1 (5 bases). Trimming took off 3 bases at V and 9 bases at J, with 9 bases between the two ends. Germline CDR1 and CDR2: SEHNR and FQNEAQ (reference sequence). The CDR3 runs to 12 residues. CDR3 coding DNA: TGTGCCAGCAGCTTGGACACTATGCCCCAGCATTTT. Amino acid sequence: CASSLDTMPQHF.

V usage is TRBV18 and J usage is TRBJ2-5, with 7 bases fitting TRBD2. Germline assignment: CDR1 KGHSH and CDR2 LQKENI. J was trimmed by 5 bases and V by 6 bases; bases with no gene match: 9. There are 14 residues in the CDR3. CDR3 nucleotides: TGTGCCAGCTCGGGGACTACGGGTGGCGAGACCCAGTACTTC. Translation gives CASSGTTGGETQYF.

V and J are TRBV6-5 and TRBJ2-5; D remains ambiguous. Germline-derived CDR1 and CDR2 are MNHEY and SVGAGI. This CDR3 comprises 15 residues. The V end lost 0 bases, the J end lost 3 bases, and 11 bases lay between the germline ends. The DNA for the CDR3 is TGTGCCAGCAGTTACTCGGGCCCGAAAGAAGAGACCCAGTACTTC. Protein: CASSYSGPKEETQYF.

In DNA, the CDR3 is TGCGCCAGCAGCTTGGCAGGGGTCGGTGAAAAACTGTTTTTT. It codes for CASSLAGVGEKLFF. J is TRBJ1-4 and V is TRBV5-1; tentative D call: TRBD1 (6 bases). Looked up from germline, CDR1 is SGHRS and CDR2 is YFSETQ. Trimming removed 0 bases at V and 7 bases at J, with 10 bases between. The CDR3 contains 14 residues. The whole variable domain, remainder taken from reference TRBV5-1 and TRBJ1-4, is KAGVTQTPRYLIKTRGQQVTLSCSPISGHRSVSWYQQTPGQGLQFLFEYFSETQRNKGNFPGRFSGRQFSNSRSEMNVSTLELGDSALYLCASSLAGVGEKLFFGSGTQLSVL.

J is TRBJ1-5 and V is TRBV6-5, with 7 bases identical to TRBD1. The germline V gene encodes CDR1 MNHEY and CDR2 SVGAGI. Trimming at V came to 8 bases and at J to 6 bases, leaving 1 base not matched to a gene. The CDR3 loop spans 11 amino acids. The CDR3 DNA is TGTGCCAGCTCAGGGGGTCAGCCCCAGCATTTT. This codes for CASSGGQPQHF.

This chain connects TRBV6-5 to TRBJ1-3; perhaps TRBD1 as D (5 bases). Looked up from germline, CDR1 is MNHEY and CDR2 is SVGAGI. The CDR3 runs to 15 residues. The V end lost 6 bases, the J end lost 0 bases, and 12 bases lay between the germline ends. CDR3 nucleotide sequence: TGTGCCAGCAGAGGGGCACACTTCTCTGGAAACACCATATATTTT. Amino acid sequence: CASRGAHFSGNTIYF.

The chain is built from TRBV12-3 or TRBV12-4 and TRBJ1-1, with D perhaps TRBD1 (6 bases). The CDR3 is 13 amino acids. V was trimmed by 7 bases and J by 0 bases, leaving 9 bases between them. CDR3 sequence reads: CASKGQMNTEAFF. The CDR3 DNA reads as TGTGCCAGCAAAGGACAGATGAACACTGAAGCTTTCTTT.

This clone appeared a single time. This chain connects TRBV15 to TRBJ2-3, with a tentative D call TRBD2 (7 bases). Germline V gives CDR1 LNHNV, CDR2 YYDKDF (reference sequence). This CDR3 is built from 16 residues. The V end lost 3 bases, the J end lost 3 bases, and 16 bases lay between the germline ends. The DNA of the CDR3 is TGTGCCACCAGCAGGCGGGGGCGGGGAACGACAGATACGCAGTATTTT. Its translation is CATSRRGRGTTDTQYF.

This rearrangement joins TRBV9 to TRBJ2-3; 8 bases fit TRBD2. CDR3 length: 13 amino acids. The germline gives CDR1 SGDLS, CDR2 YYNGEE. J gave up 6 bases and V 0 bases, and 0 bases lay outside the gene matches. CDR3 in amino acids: CASSVAGGDTQYF. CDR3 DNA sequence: TGTGCCAGCAGCGTAGCGGGGGGGGATACGCAGTATTTT.

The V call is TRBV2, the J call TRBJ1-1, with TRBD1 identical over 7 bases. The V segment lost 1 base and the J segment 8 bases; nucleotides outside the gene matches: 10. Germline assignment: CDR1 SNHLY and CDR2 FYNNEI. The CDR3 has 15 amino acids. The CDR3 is CASSEDFGTGAEAFF. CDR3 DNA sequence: TGTGCCAGCAGTGAAGATTTTGGAACAGGGGCCGAAGCTTTCTTT.